The entry below describes one T cell receptor (beta chain). What it binds is not known. The CDR3 has 14 amino acids. Trimming stripped 0 bases from V and 4 bases from J, with 11 bases between. The germline gives CDR1 SGHRS, CDR2 YFSETQ. This PCR relied on a set of 60 Vbeta primers and 13 Jbeta primers. Produced via immunoSEQ multiplex PCR; TCRdb's table is partial and in-frame only. Seen here are roughly 67,000 clones, over 70% observed once, and the top ten hold approximately 8%. The source of the sample is a study of cytomegalovirus exposure and HLA in healthy donors. Everyone who donated was a healthy bone marrow donor. The study, taken as a whole, reports: For TCR beta chains, V- and J-gene trimming was later linked to a missense DCLRE1C variant.

The chain has TRBV5-1 and TRBJ2-7; a weak D match, TRBD1 (5 bases). The clonotype originates from a man aged 55 to 70 in good health and CMV-seropositive. The source material was PBMCs. The CDR3 sequence is CASSLGYGQYEQYF. CDR3 DNA sequence: TGCGCCAGCAGCTTGGGTTACGGACAATACGAGCAGTACTTC.